This note documents a single TCR beta chain sequence. The entry originates in a study of CD8 T cells in Susac syndrome. RNA in amounts of roughly 0.5 to 1 ug was reverse transcribed with random hexamers. The method of amplification for TCR beta CDR3 was immunoSEQ multiplex PCR, covering 54 Vbeta and 13 Jbeta. TCRdb reprocessed the immunoSEQ multiplex PCR reads with MiXCR, giving one entry per CDR3 protein. The top ten hold about 0.07% of the sample, which has about 250,000 distinct CDR3 sequences, over 85% seen once. Trimming removed 4 bases from V and 7 bases from J; junction bases left unmatched: 5. This CDR3 contains 14 residues. Germline CDR1 is MNHEY and CDR2 is SMNVEV (reference sequence).

The sample comprised CD4+ T cells from PBMCs. The V and J genes are TRBV27 and TRBJ2-7; 12 bases agree with TRBD2. The source of this sequence is a human donor with multiple sclerosis. CDR3 amino acids: CASSSLLAGGEQYF. CDR3 in DNA: TGTGCCAGCAGTTCCCTTCTAGCGGGGGGGGAGCAGTACTTC.